This T cell receptor (beta chain) was retrieved from a study of human T cells and chemical hapten exposure. Study information: The study traced per-sample TCR yield variation mainly to small differences in pooled library volumes.

Whole blood, unfractionated, served as the material for total RNA extraction. The study's findings and limits: Among TCRs, those above 1 in 1000 frequency were unaffected by DPC sensitization.

The CDR3 is 15 amino acids. Germline V lookup: CDR1 SGHKS, CDR2 YYEKEE (reference sequence). The V end lost 5 bases, the J end lost 1 base, and 14 bases lay between the germline ends. Each cDNA molecule in the library carried unique molecular identifiers. TCRdb used MiXCR to reprocess the reads, holding one entry per CDR3 protein. The sample yields about 120,000 distinct CDR3 sequences, over 6.5% seen once. In its sample, this clonotype was seen a few times. The antigen is unknown. V and J are TRBV5-5 and TRBJ2-3; D is unclear. The sequenced sample consisted of whole blood. This TCR was recovered from a human donor in good health. Some clones in this sample may be carry-over from other donors' samples. The CDR3 loop reads CASRSLPSGTDTQYF. The CDR3 coding sequence is TGTGCCAGCAGAAGTCTTCCAAGCGGCACAGATACGCAGTATTTT.